The 12 T cell receptor beta chains below were found in one sample sequenced in a study of T cell changes during pregnancy in multiple sclerosis. Here immunoSEQ multiplex PCR was the method, and the copy in TCRdb shows in-frame clones only, minus some. The repertoire holds tens of thousands of clones, with 80% to 95% as singletons. The starting material was peripheral blood, obtained in the second trimester of pregnancy. The receptor source for this set is a female donor with multiple sclerosis, enrolled in a pregnancy study.

V gene TRBV7-9 combines with J gene TRBJ2-3; a possible D gene is TRBD1 (7 bases). The length of the CDR3 is 14 residues. The ends were cut back, 5 bases at V and 5 bases at J, with 14 bases in the middle. The germline V gene has CDR1 SEHNR and CDR2 FQNEAQ (reference sequence). The CDR3 loop reads CASSPGQGGDTQYF. CDR3 DNA sequence: TGTGCCAGCAGCCCCGGCCAGGGGGGAGATACGCAGTATTTT. The whole variable domain, remainder taken from reference TRBV7-9 and TRBJ2-3, is DTGVSQNPRHKITKRGQNVTFRCDPISEHNRLYWYRQTLGQGPEFLTYFQNEAQLEKSRLLSDRFSAERPKGSFSTLEIQRTEQGDSAMYLCASSPGQGGDTQYFGPGTRLTVL.

The chain recombines TRBV6-5 with TRBJ2-1, with TRBD2 identical over 13 bases. This CDR3 has 15 amino acids. The V gene's germline CDR1 is MNHEY and CDR2 SVGAGI. The trim removed 7 bases at V and 5 bases at J, leaving 5 bases unmatched. CDR3: CASTDGTSGNNEQFF. DNA for the CDR3: TGTGCCAGCACCGACGGGACTAGCGGGAACAATGAGCAGTTCTTC.

This chain links TRBV18 with TRBJ2-1; 9 positions agree with TRBD2. The CDR3 is 18 amino acids. Germline CDR1 reads KGHSH; CDR2 reads LQKENI. V lost 1 base and J lost 8; bases outside the gene matches: 15. CDR3: CASSPREGVAGVGDEQFF. The CDR3 bases are TGTGCCAGCTCACCACGAGAAGGGGTAGCGGGGGTAGGCGATGAGCAGTTCTTC.

This chain connects TRBV5-6 to TRBJ2-5; TRBD1 aligns across 8 bases. The DNA end favors TRBJ2-7, so the J call may be wrong. This CDR3 is built from 15 residues. CDR1 is SGHDT and CDR2 is YYEEEE in the germline V gene. This CDR3 reads CASSLGTGNPYEQYF. In DNA, the CDR3 is TGTGCCAGCAGCTTGGGGACAGGGAACCCCTACGAGCAGTACTTC.

The chain's CDR3 is CASSARSHAGDGYEQYF. The CDR3 nucleotides are TGCGCCAGCAGCGCAAGATCCCATGCGGGAGATGGCTACGAGCAGTACTTC. The chain uses TRBV4-1 and TRBJ2-7, with 7 nucleotides matching TRBD2. In germline, CDR1 is MGHRA, CDR2 YSYEKL. V dropped 5 bases and J dropped 3; count of bases not matched to a gene: 16. The CDR3 sequence is 17 residues long.

The chain recombines TRBV9 with TRBJ1-2, with 7 bases lining up with TRBD1. The CDR3 has 15 residues. Germline CDR1 SGDLS, CDR2 YYNGEE. The V gene end was trimmed by 7 bases and the J gene end by 8 bases; junction bases not matched to a gene: 17. This chain's CDR3 is CASQTLTGPFRGYTF. The CDR3 DNA is TGTGCCAGCCAGACCTTGACAGGGCCATTCCGGGGCTACACCTTC.

This chain joins TRBV10-3 and TRBJ1-6; D uncertain. Between the trimmed V and J ends, which lost 3 bases and 7 bases, there was a span of 10 bases. Germline CDR1 is ENHRY and CDR2 is SYGVKD. The CDR3 has 14 amino acids. The CDR3 sequence is CAISDERRNSPLHF. The DNA for the CDR3 is TGTGCCATCAGTGACGAGCGTAGAAATTCACCCCTCCACTTT.

The rearrangement joins TRBV11-3 to TRBJ1-2; a possible D gene is TRBD1 (5 bases). Germline-derived CDR1 and CDR2 are SGHNT and YENEEA. Trimming cost V 0 bases and J 4 bases, with 9 bases left between them. This CDR3 contains 14 residues. This CDR3 is CASSLDHGGYGYTF. Here the CDR3 DNA reads TGTGCCAGCAGCTTAGACCACGGGGGCTATGGCTACACCTTC.

The chain combines TRBV30 with TRBJ2-7; TRBD2 agrees at 10 bases. The germline gives CDR1 GTSNPN, CDR2 SVGIG (reference sequence). The J segment lost 0 bases and the V segment lost 4 bases, leaving 6 bases of the junction unmatched. This CDR3 region has 15 residues. The CDR3 coding sequence is TGTGCCTGGATGCTACTAGCGGGGAGCTCCTACGAGCAGTACTTC. Protein sequence: CAWMLLAGSSYEQYF. Based on the CDR3 plus reference TRBV30 and TRBJ2-7, the full variable domain is SQTIHQWPATLVQPVGSPLSLECTVEGTSNPNLYWYRQAAGRGLQLLFYSVGIGQISSEVPQNLSASRPQDRQFILSSKKLLLSDSGFYLCAWMLLAGSSYEQYFGPGTRLTVT.

This chain connects TRBV6-4 to TRBJ2-1; the match to TRBD2 covers 9 bases. The germline CDR1 and CDR2 sequences are MRHNA and SNTAGT. Germline trimming cut 4 bases from V and 4 bases from J; bases unmatched to any gene: 5. This CDR3 is 15 amino acids long. CDR3 amino acids: CASSGTAGGYNEQFF. The CDR3 coding sequence is TGTGCCAGCAGTGGAACAGCGGGAGGTTACAATGAGCAGTTCTTC.

This chain links TRBV19 with TRBJ2-6; TRBD1 might be the D (6 bases). The CDR3 has 15 amino acids. CDR1 is LNHDA, CDR2 SQIVND, per germline (reference sequence). Trimming took off 1 base at V and 4 bases at J, with 8 bases between the two ends. CDR3 nucleotides: TGTGCCAGTAGTATAGGGGGGACAGGGGCCAACGTCCTGACTTTC. It yields the protein CASSIGGTGANVLTF. The whole variable domain, remainder taken from reference TRBV19 and TRBJ2-6, is DGGITQSPKYLFRKEGQNVTLSCEQNLNHDAMYWYRQDPGQGLRLIYYSQIVNDFQKGDIAEGYSVSREKKESFPLTVTSAQKNPTAFYLCASSIGGTGANVLTFGAGSRLTVL.

A single count supports this clone. This chain joins TRBV18 and TRBJ1-3; 7 nucleotides match TRBD1. CDR1 is KGHSH, CDR2 LQKENI, per germline. This CDR3 comprises 15 residues. The V segment lost 3 bases and the J segment 0 bases; nucleotides outside the gene matches: 2. The CDR3 bases are TGTGCCAGCTCACCTACAGGGGCCTCTGGAAACACCATATATTTT. It translates to CASSPTGASGNTIYF.